This note documents a single T cell receptor beta chain sequence. The data belong to a study of graft-versus-host responses after intestinal transplantation. Study-level information: Multivisceral, liver-intestinal, or isolated intestinal grafts were transplanted into recipients. Every one of the recipients received anti-thymocyte globulin induction and afterwards took tacrolimus and steroids for roughly three years.

This CDR3 is built from 13 residues. Per germline, CDR1 MNHNS and CDR2 SASEGT. The V end was cut by 0 bases, the J end by 4 bases, with 4 bases between. TCRdb's table, derived via immunoSEQ multiplex PCR, lists solely in-frame clones and lacks some. The sample consists of under 45,000 clones, more than 80% of them appearing once. This TCR was recovered from a human patient who received an intestinal transplant, so some T cells may come from the graft donor. The V gene is TRBV6-1, the J gene TRBJ1-3; D is unclear. Sequencing used PBMCs, obtained around 730 days after intestinal transplantation. The DNA of the CDR3 is TGTGCCAGCAGTGAAGCGGGAGGAAACACCATATATTTT. Protein product: CASSEAGGNTIYF.